Here is one T cell receptor (beta chain) with its context. Its antigen is currently unknown. Trimming removed 3 bases at V and 3 bases at J, with 7 bases between. CDR1 and CDR2 (germline): SGHDT, YYEEEE. This CDR3 is 12 amino acids long. None of the participants with HIV were treated outside the United States. This was the immunoSEQ v3.0 assay at survey level. This table comes from immunoSEQ multiplex PCR, and its TCRdb copy is limited to in-frame clones, with some not included. The table shows some 20,000 clones, with around 80% occurring only once. This specimen belongs to a study of long-term antiretroviral therapy in people with HIV. Whole-study results and caveats: Before ART, certain clones expanded, and these dominated the repertoire at all time points. Viral resistance, ART adherence and therapy changes all lacked available data. Post-ART diversity increased but stayed below transplant donor controls.

The input for sequencing was unsorted PBMCs, taken at the start of antiretroviral therapy, before treatment. This TCR was sampled from a woman between 40 and 55 years old with HIV. The rearrangement links TRBV5-6 to TRBJ2-7; D unclear. CDR3 in amino acids: CASSSQDYEQYF. The CDR3 DNA reads as TGTGCCAGCAGCTCACAAGACTACGAGCAGTACTTC.